This T cell receptor (beta chain) stems from a study of blood T cell repertoires in COVID-19. Study summary: PBMCs, B-cell-depleted T cells, or T cells provided the cDNA or gDNA that made up the material.

V was trimmed by 2 bases and J by 10 bases, leaving 15 bases between them. CDR3 length: 14 residues. The V gene's germline CDR1 is MNHEY and CDR2 SMNVEV (reference sequence). Produced via immunoSEQ multiplex PCR; TCRdb's table is partial and in-frame only. The sample shows 110,000 to 150,000 clones, around nine tenths of them seen only once. V gene TRBV27 combines with J gene TRBJ2-1, with D perhaps TRBD1 (6 bases). The sample was peripheral blood. The TCR comes from a man in his fifties with active or convalescent COVID-19. CDR3 amino acids: CASSLRYRVGEQFF. The CDR3 DNA is TGTGCCAGCAGTTTAAGATACAGGGTGGGGGAGCAGTTCTTC.